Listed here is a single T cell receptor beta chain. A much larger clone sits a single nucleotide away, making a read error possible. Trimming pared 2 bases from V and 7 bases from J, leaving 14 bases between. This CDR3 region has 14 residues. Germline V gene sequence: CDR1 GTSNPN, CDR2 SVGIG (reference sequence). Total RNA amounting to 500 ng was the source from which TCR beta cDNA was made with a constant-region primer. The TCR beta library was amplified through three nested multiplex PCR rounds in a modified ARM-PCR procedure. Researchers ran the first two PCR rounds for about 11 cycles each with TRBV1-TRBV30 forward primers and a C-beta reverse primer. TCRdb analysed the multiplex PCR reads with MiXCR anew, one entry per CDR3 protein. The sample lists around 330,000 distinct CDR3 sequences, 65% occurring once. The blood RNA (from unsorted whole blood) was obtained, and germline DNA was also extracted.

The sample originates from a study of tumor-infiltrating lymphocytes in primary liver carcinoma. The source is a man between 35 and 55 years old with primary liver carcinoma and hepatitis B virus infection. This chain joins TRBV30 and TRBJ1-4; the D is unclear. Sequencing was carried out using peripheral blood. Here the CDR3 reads CAWSSREMGEKLFF. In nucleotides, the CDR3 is TGTGCCTGGAGTAGCCGGGAAATGGGTGAAAAACTGTTTTTT.